This TCR beta chain stems from a study of cytomegalovirus exposure and HLA in healthy donors. Findings of the study overall: Accurate prediction of most subjects' HLA-A and HLA-B alleles from TCR beta sequences was reported. The classifier, whose performance was assessed in both the original and validation cohorts, reportedly diagnosed cytomegalovirus status with high specificity and sensitivity. Analysis performed later found around 15,000 TCR beta sequences associated with HLA alleles at 0.05 false discovery rate. Association of a missense DCLRE1C variant with TCR beta V- and J-gene trimming was reported in a later analysis.

The PCR made use of 60 Vbeta and 13 Jbeta primers. The repertoire was sequenced with immunoSEQ multiplex PCR; TCRdb's copy has only in-frame clones and lacks some. There are 90,000 to 150,000 clones in the sample; around 80% occur only once, and under 0.3% lies in the top ten. About this clone itself: Its matching antigen is unknown.

The receptor comes from a man aged 50 to 60 in good health and CMV-seronegative. Sequences were obtained from PBMCs.

CDR3 nucleotides: TGTGCCAGCAGCTTAGTACAGGGTCGGTATGGCTACACCTTC. This encodes CASSLVQGRYGYTF. The chain carries TRBV11-2 and TRBJ1-2, with D perhaps matching TRBD1 (6 bases). Trimming pared 1 base from V and 5 bases from J, leaving 11 bases between. CDR1 is SGHAT, CDR2 FQNNGV, per germline. The CDR3 length is 14 residues.